These T cell receptor beta chains were read from a single sample in a study of blood T cells in healthy people across ages. TCRdb re-called the 5' RACE reads through MiXCR, storing one row per CDR3 protein. The sample includes about 620,000 distinct CDR3 sequences, roughly 21% seen only once; the top ten take more than 3%. Sequences were obtained from blood. Source of these receptors: a man in his 70s in good health. Each CDR3 is given with its conserved first and last residue. The D gene is left open where the match is weak. A clone size is listed for some rows: how often the clone was seen (once, few, many), or a class if it is expanded.

d_call j_call v_call clone_size cdr3_nt cdr3_aa
. TRBJ1-2 TRBV12-3/TRBV12-4 many TGTGCCAGCAGATTGGACGAAGGATCCTATGGCTACACCTTC CASRLDEGSYGYTF
. TRBJ2-5 TRBV24-1 few TGTGCCACCAGTGATTCCGGGGACCAAGAGACCCAGTACTTC CATSDSGDQETQYF
. TRBJ1-4 TRBV7-9 . TGTGCCAGCAGCGCTTGGGAGAATGAAAAACTGTTTTTT CASSAWENEKLFF
TRBD1 TRBJ2-7 TRBV5-1 . TGCGCCAGTAGCTGGACAGGGAACCCCTCCTACGAGCAGTACTTC CASSWTGNPSYEQYF
. TRBJ1-5 TRBV5-1 many TGCGCCAGCAGCTTAGAAGCGGGCAATCAGCCCCAGCATTTT CASSLEAGNQPQHF
. TRBJ2-2 TRBV6-5 many TGTGCCAGCAGTTACGGTGGCGGGAAGAACACCGGGGAGCTGTTTTTT CASSYGGGKNTGELFF
. TRBJ2-2 TRBV20-1 few TGCAGTGCCAAGAAGGCTAGCGTGCTGGGGACCGGGGAGCTGTTTTTT CSAKKASVLGTGELFF
. TRBJ1-1 TRBV5-1 . TGCGCCGGCAGCTTGTTTAGGGAAGGGACTGAAGCTTTCTTT CAGSLFREGTEAFF
TRBD1 TRBJ2-5 TRBV30 few TGTGCCTGGTTACAGGGGGCTCAAGAGACCCAGTACTTC CAWLQGAQETQYF
. TRBJ2-3 TRBV5-1 once TGCGCCAGCAGCTTAAGTCCAGGAACAGATACGCAGTATTTT CASSLSPGTDTQYF
. TRBJ2-1 TRBV21-1 few TGTGCCAGCAGCAAACCACGGTTTACTAGCGGCTCCTACAATGAGCAGTTCTTC CASSKPRFTSGSYNEQFF
TRBD1 TRBJ1-1 TRBV20-1 once TGCAGTGCTAGCGGGGGGCAGGGGGACACTGAAGCTTTCTTT CSASGGQGDTEAFF
TRBD2 TRBJ2-3 TRBV5-1 . TGCGCCAGCAGCTTGGGATTGACTAGCGGCACAGATACGCAGTATTTT CASSLGLTSGTDTQYF
. TRBJ1-2 TRBV12-3/TRBV12-4 . TGTGCCTCGTTTGGGGGCGTCCCTTATGGCTACACCTTC CASFGGVPYGYTF
. TRBJ1-1 TRBV20-1 . TGCAGTGCGGATCAGGGGCTCGACACTGAAGCTTTCTTT CSADQGLDTEAFF
. TRBJ2-5 TRBV10-3 few TGTGCCATCAGTGAGGGCCAGGGTCTGGTAGAGACCCAGTACTTC CAISEGQGLVETQYF
. TRBJ1-4 TRBV20-1 few TGCAGTGCTAGAGGTTCTAGCGCAACTAATGAAAAACCGTTTTTT CSARGSSATNEKPFF
. TRBJ2-2 TRBV13 . TGTGCCAGCAGCCATACAGCCACCGGGGAGCTGTTTTTT CASSHTATGELFF
TRBD1 TRBJ2-7 TRBV12-3/TRBV12-4 . TGTGCCAGCAGTCGGGACAGGGTAAGCCACGAGCAGTACTTC CASSRDRVSHEQYF
TRBD1 TRBJ2-7 TRBV2 . TGTGCCAGCAGCGAAATCGCCGCCGACAGGGGCCACGAGCAGTACTTC CASSEIAADRGHEQYF
. TRBJ2-1 TRBV9 . TGTGCCAGCAGCGTAGCTGATGCCGCTAGTCCCTCTCTCAGCTCCTACAATGAGCAGTCCTTC CASSVADAASPSLSSYNEQSF
. TRBJ2-7 TRBV7-2 many TGTGCCAGCAGTTTCGGCTCCTACGAGCAGTACTTC CASSFGSYEQYF
. TRBJ2-5 TRBV21-1 . TGTGCCAGCACCAAGCGGGAGGGGAGAGCAGAGACCCAGTACTTC CASTKREGRAETQYF
. TRBJ1-1 TRBV28 . TGTGCCAGCAGTTTCGACAGGGAAGCTTTCTTT CASSFDREAFF
. TRBJ1-5 TRBV20-1 . TGCAGTGCGTCCAGGGACCCACCGGGACGTAGCAATCAGCCCCAGCATTTT CSASRDPPGRSNQPQHF
. TRBJ1-5 TRBV3-1 many TGTGCCAGCAGCCAACAGGTCAATCAGCCCCAGCATTTT CASSQQVNQPQHF
TRBD2 TRBJ2-5 TRBV5-1 few TGCGCCAGCAGCTTATGGACTAGCATGGAGACCCAGTACTTC CASSLWTSMETQYF
. TRBJ1-1 TRBV5-1 . TGCGCCAGCAGCAGCGGAGCTGGGGGTTCTGAAGCTTTCTTT CASSSGAGGSEAFF
TRBD1 TRBJ2-7 TRBV28 . TGTGCCAGCAGTTTATGGGCTGGACAGGGTTACGAGCAGTACTTC CASSLWAGQGYEQYF
. TRBJ1-1 TRBV14 many TGTGCCAGCAGCCAAGATTTCGGGAAAAACACTGAAGCTTTCTTT CASSQDFGKNTEAFF
. TRBJ2-1 TRBV7-3 . TGTGCCAGCAGTCCCTTTTCGGGGGCCTACAATGAGCAGTTCTTC CASSPFSGAYNEQFF
TRBD1 TRBJ2-5 TRBV25-1 . TGTGCCAGCAGCAGGGGACAGCCCGGTGAGACCCAGTACTTC CASSRGQPGETQYF
. TRBJ2-1 TRBV4-1 . TGCGCCAGCAGCCAAGAATCGACTAGGGTAAATAATGAGCAGTTCTTC CASSQESTRVNNEQFF
TRBD2 TRBJ2-1 TRBV4-2 few TGTGCCAGCAGCCTTGCGGGAGGACTCAATGAGCAGTTCTTC CASSLAGGLNEQFF
TRBD1 TRBJ1-6 TRBV5-1 few TGCGCCAGCAGCCCGGACAGGGGTCGGGATAATTCACCCCTCCACTTT CASSPDRGRDNSPLHF
. TRBJ2-1 TRBV2 . TGTGCCAGCAGGTTAGCGGACTCCTACAATGAGCAGTTCTTC CASRLADSYNEQFF
. TRBJ2-7 TRBV5-1 . TGCGCCAGCAGCACCGGGACCCCTAGGTCCTACGAGCAGTACTTC CASSTGTPRSYEQYF
. TRBJ2-5 TRBV9 few TGTGCCAGCAGCCCCCGTAGCTCAGAAGAGACCCAGTACTTC CASSPRSSEETQYF
TRBD2 TRBJ2-1 TRBV6-1 few TGTGCCAGCAGTCTGGGACTAGCGCCTTCCTACAATGAGCAGTTCTTC CASSLGLAPSYNEQFF
. TRBJ2-1 TRBV5-1 many TGCGCCAGCAGCTTGGGCCGCTTTCTGAGCGGGCTATACAATGAGCAGTTCTTC CASSLGRFLSGLYNEQFF
. TRBJ1-1 TRBV5-1 many TGCGCCAGCAGCTACGAGGTGGAGACTGAAGCTTTCTTT CASSYEVETEAFF
. TRBJ1-1 TRBV5-1 many TGTGCCAGCAGCTTAGAAGGGGCGAACACTGAAGCTTTCTTT CASSLEGANTEAFF
TRBD1 TRBJ1-1 TRBV10-3 many TGTGCCATCAGACCTACAGGGGGGGACACTGAAGCTTTCTTT CAIRPTGGDTEAFF
. TRBJ2-7 TRBV6-1 . TGTGCCAGCAGTGCTACGGGAGCGGTGGGGTGCGAGCAGTACTTC CASSATGAVGCEQYF
TRBD2 TRBJ2-1 TRBV24-1 . TGTGCCACCAGTGTGTCGGGGACTAGCGGTACCAATGAGCAGTTCTTC CATSVSGTSGTNEQFF
TRBD2 TRBJ2-1 TRBV3-1 . TGTGCCAGCAGCCAAGAGTTACTAGCGGGAGTTAATGAGCAGTTCTTC CASSQELLAGVNEQFF
TRBD2 TRBJ2-2 TRBV20-1 few TGCAGTGCTCCCCGCATAGCGGGACACACCGGGGAGCTGTTTTTT CSAPRIAGHTGELFF